A single sample is the source of the 3 T cell receptor beta chains below, sequenced in a study of identical twins. Each CDR3 protein is one row after TCRdb ran MiXCR on the 5' RACE reads. The repertoire holds about 690,000 distinct CDR3 sequences, with about 20% as singletons. These sequences were also reported in another study, on T cells expressing NK-cell markers.

The sequenced sample consisted of PBMCs. These receptors were collected from a woman between 18 and 30 years old in good health.

This clonotype was observed at least ten times. The chain recombines TRBV5-1 with TRBJ2-1; 7 bases line up with TRBD2. CDR3 size: 14 residues. CDR1 SGHRS and CDR2 YFSETQ come from the germline V gene. V lost 0 bases and J lost 5; bases outside the gene matches: 2. The CDR3 reads CASSLGLADNEQFF. DNA for the CDR3: TGCGCCAGCAGCTTGGGGCTAGCGGACAATGAGCAGTTCTTC.

In its sample, this clonotype was seen a few times. This chain links TRBV20-1 with TRBJ1-2, with D uncertain. The length of the CDR3 is 14 residues. V was clipped by 2 bases and J by 8 bases, with 18 bases between them. The germline CDR1 and CDR2 sequences are DFQATT and SNEGSKA (reference sequence). The CDR3 loop is CSARFIKVLDGYTF. CDR3 bases: TGCAGTGCTAGATTTATTAAAGTCCTAGACGGCTACACCTTC.

The chain has TRBV12-3 or TRBV12-4 and TRBJ2-1; perhaps D is TRBD1 or TRBD2 (5 bases each). Deletions cut 6 bases from V and 10 bases from J, with 25 bases between. The length of the CDR3 is 16 residues. Here the CDR3 reads CASSEPRQRVSGEQFF. The DNA of the CDR3 is TGTGCCAGCAGCGAGCCAAGACAGAGGGTGTCCGGGGAGCAGTTCTTC.